Below are 16 T cell receptor beta chains sequenced from a single sample in a study of cytomegalovirus exposure and HLA in healthy donors. This table comes from immunoSEQ multiplex PCR, and its TCRdb copy is limited to in-frame clones, with some not included. The profile shows over 65,000 clones, 85% to 95% of them singletons. Source material: PBMCs. The receptor set was obtained from a woman aged 18 to 35 in good health and CMV-seropositive.

Points on this clone: The sample carries other DNA sequences with the same CDR3. The chain carries TRBV4-1 and TRBJ2-7; 9 nucleotides line up with TRBD1. Germline CDR1 is MGHRA and CDR2 is YSYEKL. V lost 0 bases, J lost 2 bases, and 2 bases stayed unmatched. The CDR3 runs to 15 residues. CDR3 coding DNA: TGCGCCAGCAGCCAAGAGGGACAGGGCACCTACGAGCAGTACTTC. This codes for CASSQEGQGTYEQYF.

The chain combines TRBV11-2 with TRBJ2-3; 12 bases match TRBD2. The V and J ends lost 5 bases and 8 bases, in that order; junction bases with no gene match: 11. The CDR3 covers 16 residues. Germline CDR1 reads SGHAT; CDR2 reads FQNNGV. CDR3 DNA sequence: TGTGCCAGCAGCCCCGGACTAGCGGGAAGCGGGGGTACGCAGTATTTT. Protein: CASSPGLAGSGGTQYF.

The chain is built from TRBV25-1 and TRBJ1-2; D uncertain. CDR1 is MGHDK and CDR2 is SYGVNS in the germline V gene. V shed 4 bases and J shed 4 bases, with 10 bases lying between them. CDR3 length: 13 amino acids. DNA for the CDR3: TGTGCCAGCAGTGGGGGAGGTGGCTATGGCTACACCTTC. This sequence encodes CASSGGGGYGYTF.

The chain links TRBV6-1 to TRBJ1-2; 7 nucleotides match TRBD1. This CDR3 has 15 residues. The germline V gene has CDR1 MNHNS and CDR2 SASEGT. The J segment lost 4 bases and the V segment lost 5 bases, leaving 10 bases of the junction unmatched. CDR3 DNA sequence: TGTGCCAGCAGTCCCCGGACAGGTGACTCCTATGGCTACACCTTC. Its protein is CASSPRTGDSYGYTF.

The V and J genes are TRBV11-3 and TRBJ2-2; TRBD1 matches at 7 bases. Per germline, CDR1 SGHNT and CDR2 YENEEA. Trimming took 3 bases from V and 7 from J; bases not matched to a gene: 8. The CDR3 totals 15 residues. This chain's CDR3 is CASSLLTGAVGELFF. CDR3 coding DNA: TGTGCCAGCAGCTTGTTAACAGGGGCCGTCGGGGAGCTGTTTTTT.

J is TRBJ2-1 and V is TRBV7-8, with D hard to call. There are 13 residues in the CDR3. Germline V gene lookup returns CDR1 SGHVS and CDR2 FQNEAQ. The V end was cut by 2 bases, the J end by 6 bases, with 8 bases between. The CDR3 bases are TGTGCCAGCAGCTTACACGACACCAATGAGCAGTTCTTC. Translating gives CASSLHDTNEQFF.

J is TRBJ2-5 and V is TRBV9, with TRBD1 identical over 9 bases. This CDR3 spans 14 amino acids. Germline loops: CDR1 SGDLS, CDR2 YYNGEE. With 3 bases clipped from V and 4 bases from J, the junction kept 4 bases outside the gene matches. The CDR3 sequence is CASSADRGAETQYF. Here the CDR3 DNA reads TGTGCCAGCAGCGCGGACAGGGGAGCAGAGACCCAGTACTTC.

This clone has just one count. The rearrangement joins TRBV12-5 to TRBJ2-1, with D unclear. V lost 0 bases and J 5 bases, leaving 5 bases between the germline ends. Germline V gives CDR1 LGHNT, CDR2 FRNRAP. The CDR3 is 13 residues long. In nucleotides, the CDR3 is TGTGCTAGTGGTTTGGTAACAAACAATGAGCAGTTCTTC. It translates to CASGLVTNNEQFF.

The genes are TRBV7-9 and TRBJ2-6; D is perhaps TRBD1 (6 bases). Per germline, CDR1 SEHNR and CDR2 FQNEAQ (reference sequence). CDR3 length: 18 amino acids. The ends were cut back, 3 bases at V and 0 bases at J, with 15 bases in the middle. CDR3 in amino acids: CASSLYDRHRSGANVLTF. The CDR3 nucleotides are TGTGCCAGCAGCTTGTATGACAGGCACCGCTCTGGGGCCAACGTCCTGACTTTC.

The chain employs TRBV11-2 and TRBJ1-1, with TRBD1 matching over 8 bases. This CDR3 spans 14 amino acids. The germline gives CDR1 SGHAT, CDR2 FQNNGV. Trimming took 5 bases from V and 8 from J; bases not matched to a gene: 10. CDR3 loop: CASSQGAMVVEAFF. CDR3 DNA sequence: TGTGCCAGCAGCCAGGGGGCTATGGTTGTAGAAGCTTTCTTT.

The chain has TRBV30 and TRBJ2-2, with TRBD1 identical over 8 bases. The CDR3 runs 13 residues. V gave up 5 bases and J gave up 8 bases; unmatched junction bases: 7. Per germline, CDR1 GTSNPN and CDR2 SVGIG (reference sequence). CDR3 residues: CAWATGGGGELFF. The CDR3 bases are TGTGCCTGGGCTACAGGGGGTGGAGGGGAGCTGTTTTTT.

The gene calls are TRBV7-9 and TRBJ2-1, with D maybe TRBD2 (6 bases). The CDR3 is made up of 16 amino acids. Trimming removed 4 bases at V and 3 bases at J, with 16 bases between. CDR1 and CDR2 (germline): SEHNR, FQNEAQ (reference sequence). Here the CDR3 DNA reads TGTGCCAGCAGCTCGAGCCCCGGGAGCAGCTACAATGAGCAGTTCTTC. Its translation: CASSSSPGSSYNEQFF.

The count of this clone is one. This rearrangement joins TRBV2 to TRBJ2-2; D remains ambiguous. Germline CDR1 reads SNHLY; CDR2 reads FYNNEI. Trimming removed 10 bases from V and 2 bases from J, with 8 bases in between. CDR3 length: 12 residues. The CDR3 DNA follows: TGTGCCACCCTATTAAACACCGGGGAGCTGTTTTTT. It specifies CATLLNTGELFF.

The V and J genes are TRBV7-2 and TRBJ1-5; 8 positions match TRBD1. This CDR3 has 12 residues. CDR1 is SGHTA and CDR2 is FQGNSA in the germline V gene. The V segment lost 6 bases and the J segment 7 bases; nucleotides outside the gene matches: 2. As DNA, the CDR3 is TGTGCCAGCAGTGGACAGGGCCAGCCCCAGCATTTT. Amino acids: CASSGQGQPQHF.

The rearrangement uses TRBV9 and TRBJ2-5, with 8 bases identical to TRBD2. This CDR3 comprises 14 residues. Germline-derived CDR1 and CDR2 are SGDLS and YYNGEE. V dropped 0 bases and J dropped 4; count of bases not matched to a gene: 2. The CDR3: CASSVAAGAETQYF. In DNA form, the CDR3 reads TGTGCCAGCAGCGTAGCAGCGGGAGCAGAGACCCAGTACTTC.

In nucleotides, the CDR3 is TGCAGGCCGGGAACTCAAGAGACCCAGTACTTC. It translates to CRPGTQETQYF. V gene TRBV20-1 combines with J gene TRBJ2-5, with D possibly matching TRBD2 (5 bases). The CDR3 is 11 residues long. Germline CDR1 and CDR2: DFQATT and SNEGSKA (reference sequence).